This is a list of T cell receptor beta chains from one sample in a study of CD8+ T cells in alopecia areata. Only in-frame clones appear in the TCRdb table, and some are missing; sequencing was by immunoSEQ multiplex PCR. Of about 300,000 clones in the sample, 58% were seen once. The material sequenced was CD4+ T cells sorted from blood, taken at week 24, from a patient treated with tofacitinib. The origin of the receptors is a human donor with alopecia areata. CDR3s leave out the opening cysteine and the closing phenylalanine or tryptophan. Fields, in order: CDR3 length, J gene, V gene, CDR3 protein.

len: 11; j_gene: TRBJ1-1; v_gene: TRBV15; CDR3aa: ATSREPREEAF
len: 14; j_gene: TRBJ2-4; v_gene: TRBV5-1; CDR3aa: ASSTEPGPKGNIQY
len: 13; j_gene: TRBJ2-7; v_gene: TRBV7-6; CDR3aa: ASSLRQGQAYEQY
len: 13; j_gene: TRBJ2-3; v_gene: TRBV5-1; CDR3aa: ASSPRTGSTDTQY
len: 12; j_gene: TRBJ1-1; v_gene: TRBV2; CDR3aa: ASEMTGLNTEAF
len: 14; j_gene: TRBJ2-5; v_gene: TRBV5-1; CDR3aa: ASSRGTSGFQETQY
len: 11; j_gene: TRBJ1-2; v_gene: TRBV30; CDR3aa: AWSVGFPYGYT
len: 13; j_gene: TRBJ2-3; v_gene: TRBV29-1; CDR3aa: SVVLDGLNTDTQY
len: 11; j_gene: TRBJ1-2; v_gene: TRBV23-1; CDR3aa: ASSPWGGCGYT
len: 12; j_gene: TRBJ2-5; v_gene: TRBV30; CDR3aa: AWSHGQGGETQY
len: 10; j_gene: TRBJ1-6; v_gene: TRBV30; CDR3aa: AWSRTGSPLH
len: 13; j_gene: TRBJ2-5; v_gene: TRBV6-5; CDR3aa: ASSSYGTTQETQY
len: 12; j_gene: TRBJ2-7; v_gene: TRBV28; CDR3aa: ASCTTGTGGVWI
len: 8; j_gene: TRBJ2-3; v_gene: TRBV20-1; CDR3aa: SAPGGTQY
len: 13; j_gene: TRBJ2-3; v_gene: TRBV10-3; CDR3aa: AHAAGGNSGDTQY
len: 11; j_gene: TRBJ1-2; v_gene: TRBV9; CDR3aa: ASSAGQGNGYT
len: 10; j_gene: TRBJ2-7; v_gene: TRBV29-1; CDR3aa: SVGQRAYEQY
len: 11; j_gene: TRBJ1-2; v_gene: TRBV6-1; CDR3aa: ASTLTRGYGYT
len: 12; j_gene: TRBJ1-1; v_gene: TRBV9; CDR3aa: ASSVGTGYTEAF
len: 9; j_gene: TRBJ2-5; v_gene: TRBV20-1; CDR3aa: SARTRETQY
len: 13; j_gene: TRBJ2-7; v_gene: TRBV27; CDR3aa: ASSTRLARSYEQY
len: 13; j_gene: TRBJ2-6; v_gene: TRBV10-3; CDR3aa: AISGTGSGANVLT
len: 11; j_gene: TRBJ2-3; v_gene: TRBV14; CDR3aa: ASSQTRPDTQY
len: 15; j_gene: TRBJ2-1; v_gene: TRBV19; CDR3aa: ASSALFVRGGLIEQF
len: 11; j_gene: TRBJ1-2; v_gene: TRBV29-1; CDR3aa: SAGTGKGNGYT
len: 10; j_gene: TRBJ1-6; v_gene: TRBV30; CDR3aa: AWTVQGGPLH
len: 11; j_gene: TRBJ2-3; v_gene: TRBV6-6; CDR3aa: ASSYLGLDTQY
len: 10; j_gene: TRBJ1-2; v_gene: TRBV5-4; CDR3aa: ASSETNYGYT
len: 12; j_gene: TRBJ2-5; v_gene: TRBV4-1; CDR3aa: ASSRGQLGETQY
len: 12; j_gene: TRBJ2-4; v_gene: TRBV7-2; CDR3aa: ASSLGASGNIQY
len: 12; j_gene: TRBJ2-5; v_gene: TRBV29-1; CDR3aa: SVVLAGPSETQY
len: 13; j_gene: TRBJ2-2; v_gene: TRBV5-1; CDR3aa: ASSLDRGNTGELF
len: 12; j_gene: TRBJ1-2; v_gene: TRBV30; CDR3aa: AWKTGPANYGYT
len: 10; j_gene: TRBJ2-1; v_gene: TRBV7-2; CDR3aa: ASSLAGREQF
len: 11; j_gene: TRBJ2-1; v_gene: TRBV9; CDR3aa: ASSKGQYNEQF
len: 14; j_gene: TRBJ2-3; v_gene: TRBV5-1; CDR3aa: ASSYGQGPSTDTQY
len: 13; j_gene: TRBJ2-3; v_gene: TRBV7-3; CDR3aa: ASSLGTGGMDTQY
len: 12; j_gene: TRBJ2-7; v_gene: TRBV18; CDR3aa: ASSEGASSYEQY
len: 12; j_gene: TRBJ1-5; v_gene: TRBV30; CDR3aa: AWGTGGINQPQH
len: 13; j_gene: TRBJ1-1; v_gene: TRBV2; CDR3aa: ASSVEGRVNTEAF
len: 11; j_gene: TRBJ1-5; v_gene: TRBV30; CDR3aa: AWSPDSYQPQH
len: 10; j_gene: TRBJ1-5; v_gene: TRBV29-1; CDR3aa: SVDRADQPQH
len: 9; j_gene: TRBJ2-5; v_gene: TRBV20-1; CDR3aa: SASPEETQY
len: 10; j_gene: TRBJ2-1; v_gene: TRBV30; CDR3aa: AWTGLGYEQF
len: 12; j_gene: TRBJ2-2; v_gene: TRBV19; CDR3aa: ASSIDQRTGELF
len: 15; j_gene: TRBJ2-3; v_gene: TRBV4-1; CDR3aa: ASSQEASGGYTDTQY